This is a list of T cell receptor beta chains from one sample in a study of blood T cell repertoires in COVID-19. The repertoire was sequenced with immunoSEQ multiplex PCR; TCRdb's copy has only in-frame clones and lacks some. The sample carries about 140,000 clones, roughly 80% recorded once. The sample consisted of peripheral blood. The receptor source for this set is a human donor in a cohort sampled during active COVID-19. The conserved cysteine and the conserved F or W are not part of the CDR3 here.

V gene: TRBV18
CDR3 length: 13
CDR3 protein: ASSPLLAGGDTQY

V gene: TRBV28
CDR3 length: 10
CDR3 protein: ASSVYSYEQY

V gene: TRBV6-5
CDR3 length: 13
CDR3 protein: ASSSTGGEWETQY

V gene: TRBV12-3/TRBV12-4
CDR3 length: 10
CDR3 protein: ASSPWANVLT

V gene: TRBV4-2
CDR3 length: 13
CDR3 protein: ASSQDSGWRSPLH

V gene: TRBV15
CDR3 length: 12
CDR3 protein: ATSRDLAGYEQY

V gene: TRBV19
CDR3 length: 12
CDR3 protein: ASSITAGQETQY

V gene: TRBV18
CDR3 length: 11
CDR3 protein: ASSTASNQPQH

V gene: TRBV6-5
CDR3 length: 13
CDR3 protein: ASRTRGQGAGEQY

V gene: TRBV28
CDR3 length: 12
CDR3 protein: ASSLLRGRGEAF

V gene: TRBV2
CDR3 length: 13
CDR3 protein: ASSFDRLGRYGYT

V gene: TRBV7-2
CDR3 length: 15
CDR3 protein: ASSLARPGRRTSEAF

V gene: TRBV7-9
CDR3 length: 12
CDR3 protein: ASSLSRVDTEAF

V gene: TRBV12-3/TRBV12-4
CDR3 length: 10
CDR3 protein: ASSFSNSPLH

V gene: TRBV7-9
CDR3 length: 15
CDR3 protein: ASSLVVSVSSNQPQH

V gene: TRBV4-2
CDR3 length: 13
CDR3 protein: ASSQDVQGVYGYT

V gene: TRBV27
CDR3 length: 14
CDR3 protein: ASSLLKGAGRETQY

V gene: TRBV5-1
CDR3 length: 12
CDR3 protein: ASRPDRVNQPQH

V gene: TRBV5-8
CDR3 length: 14
CDR3 protein: ASSLASGVMGETQY

V gene: TRBV6-5
CDR3 length: 11
CDR3 protein: ASSYRDSYGYT

V gene: TRBV9
CDR3 length: 11
CDR3 protein: ASSVLANNEQF

V gene: TRBV11-2
CDR3 length: 11
CDR3 protein: ASSLDRGDTQY

V gene: TRBV4-1
CDR3 length: 14
CDR3 protein: ASSQEGQGASYGYT

V gene: TRBV7-2
CDR3 length: 14
CDR3 protein: ASSFRSGSGTDTQY

V gene: TRBV19
CDR3 length: 11
CDR3 protein: ASSTRSREKLF

V gene: TRBV6-6
CDR3 length: 12
CDR3 protein: ATELAGGLNEQF

V gene: TRBV19
CDR3 length: 12
CDR3 protein: ASSIGQGGRGYT

V gene: TRBV9
CDR3 length: 14
CDR3 protein: ASSVVVYRGYYGYT

V gene: TRBV2
CDR3 length: 14
CDR3 protein: ASIPPTGGPKNIQY

V gene: TRBV12-5
CDR3 length: 12
CDR3 protein: ASGLSYGSYEQY

V gene: TRBV29-1
CDR3 length: 10
CDR3 protein: SLRAGPETQY

V gene: TRBV18
CDR3 length: 12
CDR3 protein: ASSPNPQGNEQF

V gene: TRBV18
CDR3 length: 13
CDR3 protein: ASHMGGTRNTEAF

V gene: TRBV4-2
CDR3 length: 13
CDR3 protein: ASSQVGQGAHEQY

V gene: TRBV5-8
CDR3 length: 14
CDR3 protein: ASSLRTGYSNQPQH

V gene: TRBV6-2/TRBV6-3
CDR3 length: 16
CDR3 protein: ASSPGLLTTTENTEAF

V gene: TRBV5-4
CDR3 length: 11
CDR3 protein: ATQTGGSYEQY

V gene: TRBV3-1/TRBV3-2
CDR3 length: 10
CDR3 protein: ASSQVGREAF

V gene: TRBV20-1
CDR3 length: 10
CDR3 protein: SASGQNYGYT

V gene: TRBV12-2
CDR3 length: 13
CDR3 protein: ASRLLAGGQETQY

V gene: TRBV7-2
CDR3 length: 15
CDR3 protein: ASSPQLTGLSGNTIY

V gene: TRBV11-3
CDR3 length: 14
CDR3 protein: ASSLGSPGGFDEQF

V gene: TRBV19
CDR3 length: 13
CDR3 protein: ASSSGQGRTDTQY

V gene: TRBV5-1
CDR3 length: 13
CDR3 protein: ASSSGGGYADTQY

V gene: TRBV9
CDR3 length: 14
CDR3 protein: ASSPQGHGTNEKLF

V gene: TRBV7-3
CDR3 length: 16
CDR3 protein: ASSPGPIAGGYAGELF

V gene: TRBV19
CDR3 length: 13
CDR3 protein: ASSPRQGAWETQY

V gene: TRBV7-2
CDR3 length: 13
CDR3 protein: ASSLASSQYNEQF